Included here is one T cell receptor (beta chain) sequence, with context. Its antigen specificity is not known. No base quality values were provided; no much bigger clone lies one nucleotide off. V loses 0 bases, J loses 5 bases, and the germline ends lie 14 bases apart. Its CDR3 holds 15 amino acids, cysteine through phenylalanine. The read is trimmed to its CDR3 DNA, 45 bases read in frame from base 1. CDR1 and CDR2 are read off the germline V gene (reference sequence) as LNHNV and YYDKDF. This sample was taken from a study of OX40 agonist ivuxolimab in advanced cancers. At the level of the whole study: The costimulatory receptor OX40 (CD134) was targeted by ivuxolimab, a fully human IgG2 agonistic monoclonal antibody. Intravenous ivuxolimab was administered to patients every 2 weeks at six dose levels: 0.01, 0.1, 0.3, 1.5, 3 and 10 mg/kg. The point of sequencing TCRbeta in the periphery was to test whether ivuxolimab changed TCR sequence diversity and drove clonal T-cell expansion. Prior anti-PD-1, anti-PD-L1 or anti-CTLA-4 therapy was permitted, and checkpoint inhibitors had been received by 40% to 50% of dose-escalation patients. The dose-escalation cohort was 82.7% male with a mean age of approximately 59 years, ranging from roughly 23 to 80. The paper covers the monotherapy dose-escalation part of the phase I ivuxolimab trial, which included N of about 56 patients. Three dose-escalation patients achieved partial responses, one with hepatocellular carcinoma and two with cutaneous melanoma. Of the roughly 51 patients in dose escalation, about 20 had hepatocellular carcinoma, some 15 had melanoma, 9 had renal cell carcinoma and 9 had head and neck cancer.

Genomic DNA was isolated from the sorted cells so that the TCRbeta CDR3 region could be sequenced. TCRbeta CDR3 regions were sequenced using the immunoSEQ Assay. Not all clones reach the TCRdb copy of this immuneACCESS table, which keeps in-frame sequences only. Checked studies attribute under half of the gap to unresolved V genes and leave the rest unexplained. Across this sample there are 9,500 to 12,000 clones, with about 82% seen only once. The ten largest clonotypes hold 22% of the sample. What the research found in general, with its limitations: In the 0.1-3.0 mg/kg groups, partial responders had among the lowest normalized peripheral clonal expansion, particularly in CD8+ T cells. At doses of 0.1 to 3.0 mg/kg, clonal expansion of both CD4+ and CD8+ blood T cells was observed from baseline to week 6. Antigen specificity was not determined for the clonally expanded peripheral T cells. After ivuxolimab, expanded clones were on average more numerous among CD8+ T cells than among CD4+ T cells. Low levels of normalized T-cell clonal expansion were also seen in some patients who did not respond.

The trial excluded patients who had a history of autoimmune disease or were on systemic immunosuppression. Peripheral blood for TCR sequencing was collected from all dose cohorts at baseline, on cycle 4 day 1, and on cycle 7 day 1. The samples were drawn from a first-in-human, open-label, multicenter phase I dose-escalation trial of ivuxolimab. The trial enrolled adults with locally advanced or metastatic head and neck squamous cell, hepatocellular, melanoma or renal cell carcinoma. Before TCR sequencing, CD4+ and CD8+ T cells were separately sorted from peripheral blood. The material sequenced was CD4+ or CD8+ T cells sorted from blood, taken in a trial of the OX40 agonist ivuxolimab. Recombination linked TRBV15 to TRBJ2-7, with the identity of the D gene unclear. This clonotype was obtained from an adult with an advanced solid tumor such as melanoma, head and neck, liver or kidney cancer. This receptor has the CDR3 CATSRERSTDDEQYF. The sequenced DNA: TGTGCCACCAGCAGAGAAAGATCGACGGACGACGAGCAGTACTTC.